Listed below are T cell receptor beta chains from one sample, sequenced in a study of PD-L1 blockade in urothelial cancer. Using immunoSEQ multiplex PCR, the repertoire was profiled, and TCRdb retains in-frame clones only, with some absent. The repertoire has approximately 88,000 clones, 84% of them found once; the top ten carry about 2.1%. Source: PBMCs, taken around atezolizumab (anti-PD-L1) treatment. These TCRs come from a man aged 60-69 years with urothelial cancer. Each CDR3 is given with its conserved first and last residue. D genes are given only for firm matches. Clone size is shown for a subset of rows, as once, few, many or a class of expanded clone.

CDR3 length,D gene,J gene,clone size,V gene,CDR3 DNA,CDR3 protein
15,TRBD1,TRBJ2-1,.,TRBV11-3,TGTGCCAGCAGCACCCGGGACAGGGGAGTCAATGAGCAGTTCTTC,CASSTRDRGVNEQFF
11,.,TRBJ2-3,.,TRBV6-1,TGTGCCACACAACGCACAGATACGCAGTATTTT,CATQRTDTQYF
14,TRBD1,TRBJ1-1,.,TRBV2,TGTGCCAGCACCGAGGGCAGGGGGTACACTGAAGCTTTCTTT,CASTEGRGYTEAFF
15,.,TRBJ2-5,.,TRBV5-1,TGCGCCAGCAGCCAAAGGAGGGGGGGGCAAGAGACCCAGTACTTC,CASSQRRGGQETQYF
17,TRBD2,TRBJ2-7,once,TRBV5-4,TGTGCCAGCAGCCCAGGTACTAGCGGGATAAGGAGAGACGAGCAGTACTTC,CASSPGTSGIRRDEQYF
16,.,TRBJ2-3,.,TRBV9,TGTGCCAGCAGCGTAGATGTGGGAGATTTCGCAGATACGCAGTATTTT,CASSVDVGDFADTQYF
14,TRBD1,TRBJ2-3,once,TRBV19,TGTGCCAGTGGGAGGGGACAGGGGGAAGATACGCAGTATTTT,CASGRGQGEDTQYF
15,.,TRBJ2-5,once,TRBV4-3,TGCGCCAGCAGCCAAGCTTACAGAATCGGCGAGACCCAGTACTTC,CASSQAYRIGETQYF
17,TRBD1,TRBJ2-6,.,TRBV7-2,TGTGCCAGCAGCTCTAGACAGGGGGCGTCTGGGGCCAACGTCCTGACTTTC,CASSSRQGASGANVLTF
15,TRBD1,TRBJ1-2,few,TRBV7-9,TGTGCCAGCAGCCCCGCTACCGGGACAGGCTATGGCTACACCTTC,CASSPATGTGYGYTF
15,.,TRBJ1-1,once,TRBV28,TGTGCCAGCAGTCGACCGACAGGTATGAACACTGAAGCTTTCTTT,CASSRPTGMNTEAFF
14,TRBD2,TRBJ2-7,.,TRBV9,TGTGCCAGCAGTCCCCGGACTAGCGGGGGCGAGCAGTACTTC,CASSPRTSGGEQYF
16,.,TRBJ2-7,.,TRBV18,TGTGCCAGCTCACCTGGCTCGGGGTCTTCTCTCTACGAGCAGTACTTC,CASSPGSGSSLYEQYF
14,.,TRBJ1-4,few,TRBV29-1,TGCAGCGTTGAAGAGGGGCTAAATGGTGAAAAACTGTTTTTT,CSVEEGLNGEKLFF
12,.,TRBJ1-2,.,TRBV30,TGTGCCTGGAGTCCGCTCGACTATGGCTATACCTTC,CAWSPLDYGYTF
15,.,TRBJ2-7,.,TRBV15,TGTGCCACCAGCAGAGATAAGTACAGGGCCTACGAGCAGTACTTC,CATSRDKYRAYEQYF
13,.,TRBJ2-7,.,TRBV28,TGTGCCAGCACTAGTCCAGCTCTGGGCGAGCAGTACTTC,CASTSPALGEQYF
14,.,TRBJ2-3,.,TRBV5-1,TGCGCCAGCAAAGGGGGACTACCCACAGATACGCAGTATTTT,CASKGGLPTDTQYF
15,.,TRBJ2-5,.,TRBV28,TGTGCCAGCGCAACCAAGGGGTGGTTCCAAGAGACCCAGTACTTC,CASATKGWFQETQYF
15,TRBD1,TRBJ2-1,few,TRBV7-2,TGTGCCAGCAGCCCCTCCGGACAGGATTACAATGAGCAGTTCTTC,CASSPSGQDYNEQFF
15,.,TRBJ1-1,.,TRBV4-1,TGCGCCAGCCATTCAAAGGCACAGACGAACACTGAAGCTTTCTTT,CASHSKAQTNTEAFF
12,.,TRBJ2-2,.,TRBV2,TGTGCCAGCACCCAATGGGGGGAGAAGCTGTTTTTT,CASTQWGEKLFF
13,.,TRBJ1-1,.,TRBV11-2,TGTGCCAGCAGCTTACAGATGAACACTGAAGCTTTCTTT,CASSLQMNTEAFF
14,.,TRBJ2-7,.,TRBV5-5,TGTGCCAGCAGCCCGTGGACTTTAACCTACGAGCAGTACTTC,CASSPWTLTYEQYF
15,TRBD1,TRBJ2-3,.,TRBV19,TGTGCCAGTACCAGCCGGGACAGGGGCACAGATACGCAGTATTTT,CASTSRDRGTDTQYF
17,.,TRBJ2-3,.,TRBV5-1,TGCGCCAGCAGCGCCAGCCGGGCGGGGGCCCGCACAGATACGCAGTATTTT,CASSASRAGARTDTQYF
15,.,TRBJ1-1,once,TRBV15,TGTGCCACCAGCAGAGGTGGTCAGGGAGGGACTGAAGCTTTCTTT,CATSRGGQGGTEAFF
16,TRBD1,TRBJ2-7,.,TRBV5-1,TGCGCCAGCAGACCAGGACAGGGGAATGAAGTCTACGAGCAGTACTTC,CASRPGQGNEVYEQYF
13,.,TRBJ1-3,few,TRBV9,TGTGCCAGCAGCGTTGGCCTTGGAAACACCATATATTTT,CASSVGLGNTIYF
14,.,TRBJ1-5,.,TRBV6-6,TGTGCCAGCAGCCCAACAGGGACCAATCAGCCCCAGCATTTT,CASSPTGTNQPQHF
14,TRBD1,TRBJ2-5,.,TRBV5-1,TGCGCCAGCAGCTCGATGGGACAGACGGAGACCCAGTACTTC,CASSSMGQTETQYF
14,TRBD1,TRBJ2-7,.,TRBV19,TGTGCCAGTAGTATACCGGGACAGCTCTACGAGCAGTACTTC,CASSIPGQLYEQYF
15,TRBD2,TRBJ2-5,.,TRBV15,TGTGCCACCAGCAGAGAGACGAGGGAGGGAGAGACCCAGTACTTC,CATSRETREGETQYF
16,TRBD2,TRBJ2-3,.,TRBV4-3,TGCGCCAGCAGCCAAGGTACTAGCGTCAGCACAGATACGCAGTATTTT,CASSQGTSVSTDTQYF
14,.,TRBJ2-7,.,TRBV5-1,TGCGCCAGCAGCTGGTCAGGGGTGGACCACGAGCAGTACTTC,CASSWSGVDHEQYF
15,.,TRBJ1-1,.,TRBV6-5,TGTGCCAGCAGTTACGAAAGGACCGGGATCACTGAAGCTTTCTTT,CASSYERTGITEAFF
16,TRBD1,TRBJ1-3,.,TRBV6-5,TGTGCCAGCAGTTCCGGGACAGCAACTTCTGGAAACACCATATATTTT,CASSSGTATSGNTIYF
11,.,TRBJ2-5,.,TRBV7-9,TGTGCCAGCAGCCCGGGAGAGACCCAGTACTTC,CASSPGETQYF
14,.,TRBJ2-1,once,TRBV12-5,TGTGCTAGTGGTTTCACTTCCTCCTACAATGAGCAGTTCTTC,CASGFTSSYNEQFF